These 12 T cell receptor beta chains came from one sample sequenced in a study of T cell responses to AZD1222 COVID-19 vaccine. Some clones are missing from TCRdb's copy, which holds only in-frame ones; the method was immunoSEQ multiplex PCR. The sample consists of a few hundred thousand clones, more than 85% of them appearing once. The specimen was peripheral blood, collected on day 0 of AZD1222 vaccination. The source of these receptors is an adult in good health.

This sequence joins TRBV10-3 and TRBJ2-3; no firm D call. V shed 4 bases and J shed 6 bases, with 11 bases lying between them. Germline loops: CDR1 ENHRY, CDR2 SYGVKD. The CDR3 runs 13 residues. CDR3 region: CAISVGQWDTQYF. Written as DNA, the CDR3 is TGTGCCATCAGTGTGGGTCAGTGGGATACGCAGTATTTT.

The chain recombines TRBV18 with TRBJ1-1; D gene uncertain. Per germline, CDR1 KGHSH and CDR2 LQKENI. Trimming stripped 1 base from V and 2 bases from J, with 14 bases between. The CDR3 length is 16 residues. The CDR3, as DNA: TGTGCCAGCTCACCACTAGGGCGGTTCCGCAACACTGAAGCTTTCTTT. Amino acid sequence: CASSPLGRFRNTEAFF.

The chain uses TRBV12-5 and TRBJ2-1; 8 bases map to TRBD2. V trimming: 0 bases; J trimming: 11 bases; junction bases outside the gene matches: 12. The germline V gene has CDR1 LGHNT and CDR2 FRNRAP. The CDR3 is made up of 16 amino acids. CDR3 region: CASGLVTSVGQVKQFF. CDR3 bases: TGTGCTAGTGGTTTGGTGACTAGCGTAGGTCAGGTGAAGCAGTTCTTC.

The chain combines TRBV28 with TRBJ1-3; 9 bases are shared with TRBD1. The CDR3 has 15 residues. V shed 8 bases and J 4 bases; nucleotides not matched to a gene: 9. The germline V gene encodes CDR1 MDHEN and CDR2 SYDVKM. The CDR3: CASLTGTGFGNTIYF. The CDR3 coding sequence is TGTGCCAGCCTAACCGGGACAGGGTTCGGAAACACCATATATTTT.

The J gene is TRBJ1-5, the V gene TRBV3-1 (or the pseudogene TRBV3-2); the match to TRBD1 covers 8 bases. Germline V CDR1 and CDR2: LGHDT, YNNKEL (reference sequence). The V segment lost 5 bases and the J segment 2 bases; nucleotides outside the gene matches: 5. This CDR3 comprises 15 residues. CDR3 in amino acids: CASSRGTGGNQPQHF. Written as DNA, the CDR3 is TGTGCCAGCAGCAGGGGGACAGGCGGCAATCAGCCCCAGCATTTT.

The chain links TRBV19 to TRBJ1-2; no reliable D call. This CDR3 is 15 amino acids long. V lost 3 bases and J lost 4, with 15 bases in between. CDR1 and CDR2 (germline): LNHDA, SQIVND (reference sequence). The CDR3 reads CASSIRAQKGYGYTF. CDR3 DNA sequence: TGTGCCAGTAGTATCCGGGCCCAGAAGGGCTATGGCTACACCTTC.

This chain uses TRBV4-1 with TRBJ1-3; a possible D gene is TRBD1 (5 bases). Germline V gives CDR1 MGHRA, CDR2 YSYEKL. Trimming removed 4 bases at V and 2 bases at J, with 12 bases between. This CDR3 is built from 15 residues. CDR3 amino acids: CASSRDGTAGNTIYF. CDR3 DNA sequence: TGCGCCAGCAGCCGAGACGGGACCGCTGGAAACACCATATATTTT.

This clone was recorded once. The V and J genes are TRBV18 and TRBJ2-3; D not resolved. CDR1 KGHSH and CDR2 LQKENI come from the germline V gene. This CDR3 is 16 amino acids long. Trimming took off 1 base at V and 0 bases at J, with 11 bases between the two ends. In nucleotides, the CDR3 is TGTGCCAGCTCACCACGTCCTAGTACTAGCACAGATACGCAGTATTTT. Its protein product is CASSPRPSTSTDTQYF.

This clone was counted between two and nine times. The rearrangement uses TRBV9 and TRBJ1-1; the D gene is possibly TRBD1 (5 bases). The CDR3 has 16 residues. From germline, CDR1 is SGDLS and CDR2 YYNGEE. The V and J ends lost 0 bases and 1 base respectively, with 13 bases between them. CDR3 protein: CASSVAPRAGNTEAFF. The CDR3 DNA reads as TGTGCCAGCAGCGTAGCTCCCAGGGCGGGGAACACTGAAGCTTTCTTT.

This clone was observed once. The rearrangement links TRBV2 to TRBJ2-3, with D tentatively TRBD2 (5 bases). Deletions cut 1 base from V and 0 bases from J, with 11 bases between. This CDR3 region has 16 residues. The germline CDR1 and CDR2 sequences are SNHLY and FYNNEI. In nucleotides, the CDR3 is TGTGCCAGCAGTGAAGGGGGAAGGGAGAGCACAGATACGCAGTATTTT. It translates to CASSEGGRESTDTQYF.

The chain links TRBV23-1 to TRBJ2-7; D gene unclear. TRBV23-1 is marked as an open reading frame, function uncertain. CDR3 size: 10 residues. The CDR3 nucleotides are TGCCCTTCCCAAGGCTACGAGCAGTACTTC. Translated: CPSQGYEQYF.

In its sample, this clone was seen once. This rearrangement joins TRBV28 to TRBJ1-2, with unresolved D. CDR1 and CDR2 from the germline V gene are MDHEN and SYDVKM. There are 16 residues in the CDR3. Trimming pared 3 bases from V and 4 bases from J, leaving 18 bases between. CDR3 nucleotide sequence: TGTGCCAGCAGTTTCCCTAACCCCTGGGGTAGCTATGGCTACACCTTC. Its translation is CASSFPNPWGSYGYTF.